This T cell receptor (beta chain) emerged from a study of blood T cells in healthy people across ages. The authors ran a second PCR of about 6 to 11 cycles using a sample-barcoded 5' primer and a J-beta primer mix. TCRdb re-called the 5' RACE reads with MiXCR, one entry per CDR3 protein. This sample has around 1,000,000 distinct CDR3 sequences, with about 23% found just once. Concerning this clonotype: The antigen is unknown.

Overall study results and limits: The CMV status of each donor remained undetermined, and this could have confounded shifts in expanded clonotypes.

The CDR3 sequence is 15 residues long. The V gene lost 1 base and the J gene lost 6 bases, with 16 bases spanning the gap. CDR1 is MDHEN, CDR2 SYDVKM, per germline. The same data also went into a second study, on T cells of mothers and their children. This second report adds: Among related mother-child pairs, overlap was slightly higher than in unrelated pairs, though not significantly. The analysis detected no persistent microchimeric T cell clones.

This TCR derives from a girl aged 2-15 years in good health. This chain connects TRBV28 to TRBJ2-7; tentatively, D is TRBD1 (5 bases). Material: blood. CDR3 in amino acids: CASSLSQVQVGEQYF. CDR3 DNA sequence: TGTGCCAGCAGTTTATCCCAAGTACAGGTCGGCGAGCAGTACTTC. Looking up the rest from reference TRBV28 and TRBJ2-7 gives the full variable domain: DVKVTQSSRYLVKRTGEKVFLECVQDMDHENMFWYRQDPGLGLRLIYFSYDVKMKEKGDIPEGYSVSREKKERFSLILESASTNQTSMYLCASSLSQVQVGEQYFGPGTRLTVT.